This is a list of T cell receptor beta chains from one sample in a study of response to subunit inactivated influenza vaccine. Using its own MiXCR run on the RT-PCR reads, TCRdb lists one record per CDR3 protein. This table holds around 570,000 distinct CDR3 sequences, approximately 10% found once. A further study also used this sample, focusing on T cells expressing NK-cell markers.

This sample comprised PBMCs from blood, obtained on the day of vaccination. The origin of the receptors is a middle-aged man who received an inactivated influenza vaccine. Both conserved end residues are part of each CDR3. A D gene is named only where the DNA matches it firmly. Clone size is given for some rows only: seen once, a few or many times, or a class if the clone is expanded.

v_call	clone_size	d_call	j_call	cdr3_nt	cdr3_aa
TRBV5-5	.	.	TRBJ2-7	TGTGCCAGCAGCTTGTTTCCAGGAACCATGAGCTCCTACGAGCAGTACTTC	CASSLFPGTMSSYEQYF
TRBV29-1	few	TRBD1	TRBJ2-1	TGCAGCGTAAGGACAGGAAAGTACAATGAGCAGTTCTTC	CSVRTGKYNEQFF
TRBV7-4	many	.	TRBJ1-1	TGTGCCAGCAGGCCGAGGTCCAGGGAGGCCAACACTGAAGCTTTCTTT	CASRPRSREANTEAFF
TRBV7-2	.	TRBD1	TRBJ1-6	TGTGCCAGCAGCTTAGCCCACGCCGGACAGGGGGCGAGGAATTCACCCCTCCACTTT	CASSLAHAGQGARNSPLHF
TRBV28	.	.	TRBJ2-7	TGTGCCAGCTCACAAGGGGGGCACTCCTACGAGCAGTACTTC	CASSQGGHSYEQYF
TRBV29-1	many	.	TRBJ1-1	TGCAGCGTTGCCCAGACCGGAAACACTGAAGCTTTCTTT	CSVAQTGNTEAFF
TRBV27	few	TRBD2	TRBJ2-1	TGTGCCAGCAGTTTATTATCTAGCGGGGGGTCCGGTGAGCAGTTCTTC	CASSLLSSGGSGEQFF
TRBV7-3	few	.	TRBJ2-7	TGTGCCAGCAGCTTAACGAAGAAGGACGAGCAGTACTTC	CASSLTKKDEQYF
TRBV20-1	.	.	TRBJ2-5	TGCAGTGCTAGAGCACGGTTAGAGACCCAGTACTTC	CSARARLETQYF
TRBV7-9	once	TRBD2	TRBJ2-2	TGTGCCAGCAGCATTGGGGGAGCGGGGACCGGGGAGCTGTTTTTT	CASSIGGAGTGELFF
TRBV6-1	few	.	TRBJ1-1	TGTGCCAGCAGTGAGTGGGGGGGGAACACTGAAGCTTTCTTT	CASSEWGGNTEAFF
TRBV5-1	few	TRBD2	TRBJ2-7	TGCGCCAGCAGCTCTACTAGCGCCTCCTACGAGCAGTACTTC	CASSSTSASYEQYF
TRBV6-5	few	TRBD2	TRBJ2-2	TGTGCCAGCAGTTTGTCTAGCGGGAGAGCGAACACCGGGGAGCTGTTTTTT	CASSLSSGRANTGELFF
TRBV29-1	few	.	TRBJ2-7	TGCAGCGTTGAAGTCTGGGGGAACGAGCAGTACTTC	CSVEVWGNEQYF
TRBV10-3	.	.	TRBJ2-5	TGTGCCACCCGGTCAGCTGAAGAGACCCAGTACTTC	CATRSAEETQYF
TRBV7-3	many	.	TRBJ2-2	TGTGCCAGCAGCTTAACGGACCTAGTGAACACCGGGGAGCTGTTTTTT	CASSLTDLVNTGELFF
TRBV29-1	.	TRBD1	TRBJ1-1	TGCAGCGTAGGCGGGACAGGCGGCCCGAACACTGAAGCTTTCTTT	CSVGGTGGPNTEAFF
TRBV10-3	.	.	TRBJ2-7	TGTGCCATTGGACTGAGCTCCTACGAGCAGTACTTC	CAIGLSSYEQYF